This passage covers 17 T cell receptor beta chains from one sample sequenced in a study of OX40 agonist ivuxolimab in advanced cancers. Repertoires were generated with immunoSEQ multiplex PCR, while TCRdb's copy carries only in-frame clones and drops some. The sample lists some 80,000 clones; nearly 90% were seen once. Sequencing used CD4+ or CD8+ T cells sorted from blood, obtained in a trial of the OX40 agonist ivuxolimab. The receptors were gathered from an adult with an advanced solid tumor such as melanoma, head and neck, liver or kidney cancer.

This clone was picked up a small number of times. CDR3 DNA sequence: TGTGCCAGCTCACCATTGTTCGAGACCCAGTACTTC. Translation gives CASSPLFETQYF. This chain links TRBV18 with TRBJ2-5; D gene ambiguous. This CDR3 region has 12 residues. V lost 2 bases and J lost 5, with 6 bases in between. Germline V CDR1 and CDR2: KGHSH, LQKENI.

V gene TRBV10-3 combines with J gene TRBJ1-3; TRBD1 aligns across 12 bases. The CDR3 loop spans 16 amino acids. The junction had 11 bases not matched to a gene; V was cut back by 10 bases and J by 4 bases. The germline V gene has CDR1 ENHRY and CDR2 SYGVKD. The CDR3 DNA sequence: TGTGCCAGCCTCCCGGGACAGGGGGCGCCGGGAAACACCATATATTTT. Its translation: CASLPGQGAPGNTIYF.

This clone is a singleton in its sample. The chain has TRBV28 and TRBJ2-2; 15 bases agree with TRBD2. Germline V gives CDR1 MDHEN, CDR2 SYDVKM. This CDR3 contains 18 residues. V lost 3 bases, J lost 7 bases, and 9 bases stayed unmatched. In DNA form, the CDR3 reads TGTGCCAGCAGTTTTTCCGGACTAGCGGGAGGGCCTGTCGGGGAGCTGTTTTTT. It translates to CASSFSGLAGGPVGELFF.

This clone came up a few times. The V gene is TRBV10-1, the J gene TRBJ1-1, with D uncertain. Germline CDR1 WNHNN, CDR2 SYGVQD (reference sequence). There are 14 residues in the CDR3. V was cut by 3 bases and J by 2 bases, with 10 bases left in between. CDR3 sequence: CASSDARINTEAFF. The DNA for the CDR3 is TGCGCCAGCAGTGATGCCCGAATAAACACTGAAGCTTTCTTT.

V is TRBV5-1 and J is TRBJ1-5, with D perhaps TRBD1 (6 bases). V lost 0 bases to trimming and J lost 1 base, with 11 bases between them. CDR3 size: 16 residues. CDR1 is SGHRS and CDR2 is YFSETQ in the germline V gene. CDR3: CASSLGGARSNQPQHF. For the CDR3, the DNA is TGCGCCAGCAGCTTGGGGGGGGCGAGGAGCAATCAGCCCCAGCATTTT.

The sample holds one count of this clone. As DNA, the CDR3 is TGTGCCAGCAGTTCCGGGACAGGGCCCTTGGGCAATCAGCCCCAGCATTTT. This sequence encodes CASSSGTGPLGNQPQHF. The chain carries TRBV28 and TRBJ1-5; TRBD1 aligns across 9 bases. CDR1 and CDR2 from the germline V gene are MDHEN and SYDVKM. The CDR3 is 17 amino acids. V shed 4 bases and J 2 bases; nucleotides not matched to a gene: 9.

The CDR3 region is CASSVDRLTNYGYTF. DNA of the CDR3: TGTGCCAGCAGCGTCGACAGATTAACTAACTATGGCTACACCTTC. V usage is TRBV7-9 and J usage is TRBJ1-2, with D maybe TRBD1 (5 bases). CDR3 length: 15 amino acids. The germline V gene encodes CDR1 SEHNR and CDR2 FQNEAQ (reference sequence). V gave up 5 bases and J gave up 0 bases, with 13 bases separating them.

This chain connects TRBV12-5 to TRBJ2-1, with 10 bases identical to TRBD2. This CDR3 has 17 amino acids. With 8 bases clipped from V and 6 bases from J, the junction kept 16 bases outside the gene matches. The V gene's germline CDR1 is LGHNT and CDR2 FRNRAP. CDR3 residues: CASNGGAGGQRGNEQFF. CDR3 nucleotide sequence: TGTGCTAGTAACGGGGGAGCGGGGGGGCAAAGAGGCAATGAGCAGTTCTTC.

This clone was recorded once. This chain connects TRBV9 to TRBJ1-5, with D uncertain. CDR3 length: 14 residues. The V gene's germline CDR1 is SGDLS and CDR2 YYNGEE. V lost 3 bases and J 0 bases, leaving 7 bases between the germline ends. The CDR3 spells CASSGRHSNQPQHF. CDR3 in DNA: TGTGCCAGCAGCGGACGCCATAGCAATCAGCCCCAGCATTTT.

This chain links TRBV18 with TRBJ2-3; TRBD2 might be the D (6 bases). Germline V gene sequence: CDR1 KGHSH, CDR2 LQKENI. The V end lost 0 bases, the J end lost 7 bases, and 11 bases lay between the germline ends. CDR3 size: 14 residues. The CDR3 here is CASSPPAGWNTQYF. CDR3 nucleotide sequence: TGTGCCAGCTCACCACCGGCGGGGTGGAATACGCAGTATTTT.

This clone has only a few counts. J is TRBJ1-3 and V is TRBV5-1, with D perhaps TRBD1 (6 bases). The CDR3 runs 16 residues. Trimming cost V 4 bases and J 0 bases, with 14 bases left between them. The germline V gene encodes CDR1 SGHRS and CDR2 YFSETQ. The CDR3 sequence: CASSPGHPSSGNTIYF. Here the CDR3 DNA reads TGCGCCAGCAGCCCGGGACACCCGAGCTCTGGAAACACCATATATTTT.

The rearrangement uses TRBV19 and TRBJ1-2; D not certain. The CDR3 covers 13 residues. The ends were cut back, 2 bases at V and 8 bases at J, with 12 bases in the middle. The germline V gene has CDR1 LNHDA and CDR2 SQIVND (reference sequence). The CDR3 bases are TGTGCCAGTAGTATAAGTGTGAATGGAGGCTACACCTTC. Encoded protein: CASSISVNGGYTF.

J is TRBJ1-1 and V is TRBV5-4; D possibly corresponds to TRBD1 (5 bases). V was trimmed by 3 bases and J by 1 base, leaving 13 bases between them. This CDR3 region has 15 residues. The germline V gene encodes CDR1 SGHNT and CDR2 YYREEE (reference sequence). The CDR3 DNA reads as TGTGCCAGCAGCTCTGGTGGGGGGGGGAACACTGAAGCTTTCTTT. As protein: CASSSGGGGNTEAFF.

This chain links TRBV6-4 with TRBJ2-3, with 7 bases matching TRBD2. The CDR3 length is 14 residues. V lost 6 bases, J lost 0 bases, and 3 bases stayed unmatched. CDR1 and CDR2 from the germline V gene are MRHNA and SNTAGT. In DNA form, the CDR3 reads TGTGCCAGCAGGCGGGACTACAGCACAGATACGCAGTATTTT. This gives the protein CASRRDYSTDTQYF.

This chain uses TRBV6-1 with TRBJ2-7, with 11 bases identical to TRBD2. Germline V gives CDR1 MNHNS, CDR2 SASEGT. Germline trimming cut 6 bases from V and 2 bases from J; bases unmatched to any gene: 3. This CDR3 is 14 amino acids long. As DNA, the CDR3 is TGTGCCAGCAGGCTGGGACTAGCGGCCTACGAGCAGTACTTC. Encoded protein: CASRLGLAAYEQYF.

The chain couples TRBV4-1 to TRBJ2-7; the D call may be TRBD1 or TRBD2 (5 bases each). The CDR3 spans 15 residues. V lost 2 bases and J 6 bases, leaving 17 bases between the germline ends. The V gene's germline CDR1 is MGHRA and CDR2 YSYEKL. CDR3 region: CASSQRTVWGFEQYF. For the CDR3, the DNA is TGCGCCAGCAGCCAACGTACCGTTTGGGGGTTCGAGCAGTACTTC.

The chain combines TRBV23-1 with TRBJ2-7; TRBD1 agrees at 8 bases. TRBV23-1 belongs to the ORF category, with a function that is uncertain. This CDR3 has 15 residues. The J segment lost 3 bases and the V segment lost 5 bases, leaving 9 bases of the junction unmatched. The CDR3 region has the DNA TGCGCCAGCAGTGACCAGGGGGCTCGAAACTACGAGCAGTACTTC. Its translation: CASSDQGARNYEQYF.